The 15 T cell receptor beta chains below come from one sample, sequenced in a study. TCRdb re-called the RT-PCR reads through MiXCR, storing one row per CDR3 protein. The table lists approximately 720,000 distinct CDR3 sequences, 14% of them singletons. Sample: memory CD4+ T cells from blood. The receptors originated from a female donor in good health, serving as a healthy control.

Notes on this clonotype: It is likely a read error, because the conserved phenylalanine at the end of the CDR3 is missing. The chain combines TRBV18 with TRBJ2-2; 13 positions agree with TRBD2. With 5 bases clipped from V and 5 bases from J, the junction kept 11 bases outside the gene matches. CDR3 length equals 18 residues. Germline V CDR1 and CDR2: KGHSH, LQKENI. As DNA, the CDR3 is TGTGCCAGCTCAAGACAAAGGACTAGCGGGAGTCAAACCGGGGAGCTGTTTCTT. Translated, it gives CASSRQRTSGSQTGELFL.

This clonotype was seen a handful of times. Here the CDR3 DNA reads TGTGCCAGCAGTGCAGGGGTCGGAGATGGCTACACCTTC. Encoded protein: CASSAGVGDGYTF. V usage is TRBV6-1 and J usage is TRBJ1-2, with TRBD1 as a possible D gene (6 bases). Germline V lookup: CDR1 MNHNS, CDR2 SASEGT. V lost 4 bases and J 6 bases, leaving 12 bases between the germline ends. The CDR3 extends over 13 amino acids.

The rearrangement joins TRBV6-2 or TRBV6-3 to TRBJ2-3, with a tentative D call TRBD1 (6 bases). The CDR3 contains 16 residues. The germline V gene encodes CDR1 MNHEY and CDR2 SVGEGT. Trimming cost V 4 bases and J 6 bases, with 20 bases left between them. CDR3 residues: CASSSTLGQLSDTQYF. The CDR3, as DNA: TGTGCCAGCAGTTCGACCCTAGGACAGTTGTCGGATACGCAGTATTTT.

This clonotype has a count of ten or more. V is TRBV20-1 and J is TRBJ2-5; D remains unclear. The CDR3 consists of 12 residues. In germline, CDR1 is DFQATT, CDR2 SNEGSKA (reference sequence). V was clipped by 6 bases and J by 4 bases, with 12 bases between them. The CDR3 nucleotides read TGCAGTGCCCAGGACCTGACAGAGACCCAGTACTTC. Encoded protein: CSAQDLTETQYF.

The genes are TRBV19 and TRBJ1-5; a weak D match, TRBD1 (6 bases). The ends were cut back, 5 bases at V and 0 bases at J, with 11 bases in the middle. This CDR3 contains 15 residues. The germline gives CDR1 LNHDA, CDR2 SQIVND (reference sequence). CDR3 loop: CASSVQGISNQPQHF. CDR3 DNA: TGTGCCAGTAGTGTGCAGGGGATTAGCAATCAGCCCCAGCATTTT.

This clonotype came up a few times. CDR3 sequence: CASSLQPTREETQYF. As DNA, the CDR3 is TGTGCCAGCAGCTTACAACCCACAAGAGAAGAGACCCAGTACTTC. V usage is TRBV7-2 and J usage is TRBJ2-5, with unresolved D. Germline CDR1 and CDR2: SGHTA and FQGNSA. There are 15 residues in the CDR3. The V gene lost 2 bases and the J gene lost 3 bases, with 13 bases spanning the gap.

This clonotype was found a few times. The chain employs TRBV20-1 and TRBJ1-5; D possibly corresponds to TRBD1 (6 bases). The CDR3 loop spans 14 amino acids. CDR1 and CDR2 from the germline V gene are DFQATT and SNEGSKA (reference sequence). Trimming stripped 3 bases from V and 3 bases from J, with 12 bases between. The CDR3 nucleotides are TGCAGTGCTAGGGGAGGACAGATCAATCAGCCCCAGCATTTT. It specifies CSARGGQINQPQHF.

The chain couples TRBV9 to TRBJ1-1; D is unresolved. Trimming stripped 0 bases from V and 9 bases from J, with 12 bases between. Germline CDR1 reads SGDLS; CDR2 reads YYNGEE. The length of the CDR3 is 13 residues. The CDR3 here is CASSVGPTDQAFF. CDR3 in DNA: TGTGCCAGCAGCGTAGGCCCCACAGATCAAGCTTTCTTT. Full variable domain (rest looked up from reference TRBV9 and TRBJ1-1): DSGVTQTPKHLITATGQRVTLRCSPRSGDLSVYWYQQSLDQGLQFLIQYYNGEERAKGNILERFSAQQFPDLHSELNLSSLELGDSALYFCASSVGPTDQAFFGQGTRLTVV.

Many counts were recorded for this clonotype. The rearrangement links TRBV5-1 to TRBJ1-1; 8 bases match TRBD1. Germline V gene data show CDR1 as SGHRS and CDR2 as YFSETQ. CDR3 length: 14 residues. J lost 5 bases, V lost 4 bases, and 7 bases had no gene match. CDR3 sequence (DNA): TGCGCCAGCAGCGACGGACAGGGTGGAACTGAAGCTTTCTTT. This codes for CASSDGQGGTEAFF.

The table lists this clonotype with a few counts. This chain joins TRBV6-1 and TRBJ1-4; the D gene is possibly TRBD1 (6 bases). Germline V lookup: CDR1 MNHNS, CDR2 SASEGT. The V and J ends lost 5 bases and 5 bases respectively, with 12 bases between them. The CDR3 sequence is 14 residues long. The CDR3 bases are TGTGCCAGCAGTTGGGACACCGGGAATGAAAAACTGTTTTTT. It specifies CASSWDTGNEKLFF.

This clonotype was counted only a few times. The genes are TRBV6-2 or TRBV6-3 and TRBJ2-7, with 9 nucleotides matching TRBD1. Germline V gene data show CDR1 as MNHEY and CDR2 as SVGEGT. The J segment lost 6 bases and the V segment lost 5 bases, leaving 11 bases of the junction unmatched. This CDR3 region has 15 residues. CDR3: CASSTRGQGGSEQYF. DNA of the CDR3: TGTGCCAGCAGTACCCGGGGACAGGGAGGCTCCGAGCAGTACTTC.

This sequence joins TRBV9 and TRBJ2-1; 11 bases match TRBD2. CDR3 size: 19 residues. With 0 bases clipped from V and 4 bases from J, the junction kept 12 bases outside the gene matches. Germline-derived CDR1 and CDR2 are SGDLS and YYNGEE. DNA for the CDR3: TGTGCCAGCAGCGTAGCACTAGCGGGGGCCAGCGCCACGTACAATGAGCAGTTCTTC. Its translation is CASSVALAGASATYNEQFF.

The CDR3 sequence: CSAVHPGGEQFF. The CDR3 region has the DNA TGCAGTGCCGTACACCCAGGGGGAGAGCAGTTCTTC. The chain links TRBV20-1 to TRBJ2-1; 7 nucleotides match TRBD1. Germline V gene sequence: CDR1 DFQATT, CDR2 SNEGSKA (reference sequence). The V segment lost 6 bases and the J segment 10 bases; nucleotides outside the gene matches: 9. The CDR3 spans 12 residues.

The chain is built from TRBV5-6 and TRBJ1-5; D is ambiguous. V dropped 3 bases and J dropped 0 bases, with 7 bases sitting between them. Germline loops: CDR1 SGHDT, CDR2 YYEEEE. This CDR3 contains 14 residues. CDR3 bases: TGTGCCAGCAGCTCCATCGTTAGCAATCAGCCCCAGCATTTT. Encoded protein: CASSSIVSNQPQHF.

The J gene is TRBJ2-3, the V gene TRBV5-6; 8 bases map to TRBD1. Trimming removed 4 bases from V and 6 bases from J; junction bases left unmatched: 10. The length of the CDR3 is 15 residues. Germline values: CDR1 SGHDT, CDR2 YYEEEE. CDR3 region: CASSLTGTGIDTQYF. The CDR3 nucleotides read TGTGCCAGCAGCCTTACCGGGACAGGAATTGATACGCAGTATTTT.